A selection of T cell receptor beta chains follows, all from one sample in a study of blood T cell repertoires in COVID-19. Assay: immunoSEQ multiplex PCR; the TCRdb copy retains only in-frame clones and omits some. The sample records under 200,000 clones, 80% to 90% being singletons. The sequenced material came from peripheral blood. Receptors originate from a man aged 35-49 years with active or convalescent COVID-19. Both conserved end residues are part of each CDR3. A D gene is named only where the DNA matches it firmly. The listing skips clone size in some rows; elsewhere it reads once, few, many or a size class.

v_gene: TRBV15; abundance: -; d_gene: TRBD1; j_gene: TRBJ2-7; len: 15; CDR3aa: CATSRDGTDTYEQYF; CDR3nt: TGTGCCACCAGCAGAGACGGGACAGACACCTACGAGCAGTACTTC
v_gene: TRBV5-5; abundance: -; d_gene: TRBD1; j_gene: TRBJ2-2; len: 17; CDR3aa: CASNRQGARTNTGELFF; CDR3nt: TGTGCCAGCAACAGACAGGGGGCCCGAACGAACACCGGGGAGCTGTTTTTT
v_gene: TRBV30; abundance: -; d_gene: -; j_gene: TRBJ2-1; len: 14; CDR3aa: CAWSPSGAYNEQFF; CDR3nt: TGTGCCTGGAGCCCGAGTGGTGCCTACAATGAGCAGTTCTTC
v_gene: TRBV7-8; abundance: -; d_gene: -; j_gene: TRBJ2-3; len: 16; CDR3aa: CASSYWGGKSTDTQYF; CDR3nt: TGTGCCAGCAGCTACTGGGGGGGCAAATCCACAGATACGCAGTATTTT
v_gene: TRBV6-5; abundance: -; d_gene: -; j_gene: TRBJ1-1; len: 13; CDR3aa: CASSMDPGFEAFF; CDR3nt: TGTGCCAGCAGCATGGACCCGGGGTTTGAAGCTTTCTTT
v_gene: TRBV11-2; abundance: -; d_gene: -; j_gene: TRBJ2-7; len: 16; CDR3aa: CASSLVVTRGYYEQYF; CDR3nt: TGTGCCAGCAGCTTAGTCGTAACAAGGGGGTACTACGAGCAGTACTTC
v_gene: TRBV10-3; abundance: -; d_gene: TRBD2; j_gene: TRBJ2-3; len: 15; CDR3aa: CAITGTSGGGDTQYF; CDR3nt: TGTGCCATCACTGGGACTAGCGGGGGAGGAGATACGCAGTATTTT
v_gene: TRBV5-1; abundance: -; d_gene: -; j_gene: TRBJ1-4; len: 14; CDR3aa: CASSLDRSNEKLFF; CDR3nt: TGCGCCAGCAGCTTGGACAGATCTAATGAAAAACTGTTTTTT
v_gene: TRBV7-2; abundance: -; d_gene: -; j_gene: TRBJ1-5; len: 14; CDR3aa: CASSFRGSNQPQHF; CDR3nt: TGTGCCAGCAGCTTTAGGGGTTCCAATCAGCCCCAGCATTTT
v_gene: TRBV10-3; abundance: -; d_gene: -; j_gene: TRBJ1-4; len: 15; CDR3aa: CATGQGLTTNEKLFF; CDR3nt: TGTGCCACTGGGCAGGGACTGACAACTAATGAAAAACTGTTTTTT
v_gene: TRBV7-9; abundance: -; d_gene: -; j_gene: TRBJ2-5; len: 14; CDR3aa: CASSRPRAQETQYF; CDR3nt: TGTGCCAGCAGCCGACCCAGGGCCCAAGAGACCCAGTACTTC
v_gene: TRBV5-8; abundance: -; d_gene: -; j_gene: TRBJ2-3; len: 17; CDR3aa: CASSVNIQGRGTDTQYF; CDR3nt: TGTGCCAGCAGCGTAAACATTCAAGGCCGGGGCACAGATACGCAGTATTTT
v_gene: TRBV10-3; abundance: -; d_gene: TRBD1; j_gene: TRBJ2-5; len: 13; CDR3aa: CAISDRVRETQYF; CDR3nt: TGTGCCATCAGCGACAGGGTCCGAGAGACCCAGTACTTC
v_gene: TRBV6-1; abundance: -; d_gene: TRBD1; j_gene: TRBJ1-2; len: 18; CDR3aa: CASSESWGQGAGNYGYTF; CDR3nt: TGTGCCAGCAGTGAGTCTTGGGGACAGGGGGCAGGGAACTATGGCTACACCTTC
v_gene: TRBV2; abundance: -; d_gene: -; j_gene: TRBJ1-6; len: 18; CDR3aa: CASSVSGQTSSYNSPLHF; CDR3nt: TGTGCCAGCAGTGTTTCAGGGCAAACGAGCTCCTATAATTCACCCCTCCACTTT
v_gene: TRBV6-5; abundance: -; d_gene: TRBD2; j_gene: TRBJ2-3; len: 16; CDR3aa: CASSYNQRGGRDTQYF; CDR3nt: TGTGCCAGCAGTTACAACCAGCGGGGGGGCAGGGATACGCAGTATTTT
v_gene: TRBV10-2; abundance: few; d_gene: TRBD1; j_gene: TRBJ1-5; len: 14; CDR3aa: CATSGQGINQPQHF; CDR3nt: TGCGCCACTTCGGGACAGGGGATTAATCAGCCCCAGCATTTT
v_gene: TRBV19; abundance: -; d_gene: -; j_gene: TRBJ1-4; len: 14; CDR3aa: CASSISATNEKLFF; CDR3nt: TGTGCCAGTAGTATTAGTGCAACTAATGAAAAACTGTTTTTT
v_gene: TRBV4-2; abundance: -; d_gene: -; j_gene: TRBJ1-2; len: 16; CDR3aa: CASSPVPDSPNYGYTF; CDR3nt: TGTGCCAGCAGCCCAGTTCCCGACAGCCCTAACTATGGCTACACCTTC
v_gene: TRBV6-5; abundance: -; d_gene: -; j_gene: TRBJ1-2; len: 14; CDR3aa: CASRGTGGVYGYTF; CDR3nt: TGTGCCAGCAGGGGGACGGGGGGAGTCTATGGCTACACCTTC
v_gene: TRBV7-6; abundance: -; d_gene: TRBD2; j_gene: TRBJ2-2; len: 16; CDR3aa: CASSPGTSGGAGELFF; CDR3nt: TGTGCCAGCAGCCCCGGGACTAGCGGGGGGGCCGGGGAGCTGTTTTTT
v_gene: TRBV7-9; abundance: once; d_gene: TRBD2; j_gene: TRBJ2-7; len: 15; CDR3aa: CASSLGGRVGHEQYF; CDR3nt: TGTGCCAGCAGCCTGGGAGGGAGGGTCGGCCACGAGCAGTACTTC
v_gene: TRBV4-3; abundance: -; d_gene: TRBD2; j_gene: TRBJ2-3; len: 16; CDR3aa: CASSQDVGSGVDTQYF; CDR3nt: TGCGCCAGCAGCCAAGATGTTGGTAGCGGGGTTGATACGCAGTATTTT
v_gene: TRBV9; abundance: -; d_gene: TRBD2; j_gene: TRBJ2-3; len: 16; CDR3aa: CASSPRTSGQGDTQYF; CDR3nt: TGTGCCAGCAGCCCTAGGACTAGCGGGCAGGGAGATACGCAGTATTTT